What follows describes a single T cell receptor beta chain. This entry is derived from a study of identical twins. TCRdb used MiXCR to reprocess the 5' RACE reads, holding one entry per CDR3 protein. The table has some 320,000 distinct CDR3 sequences, over 9% seen once; the top ten hold 7.2%. The CDR3 has 13 residues. J lost 3 bases, V lost 2 bases, and 1 base had no gene match. Germline values: CDR1 SGHKS, CDR2 YYEKEE (reference sequence). These data also featured in a second study, about yellow fever vaccine responses in identical twins.

The source is a woman aged 18-29 years in good health. The specimen was CD8+ T cells sorted from blood. The chain links TRBV5-5 to TRBJ1-2, with 7 bases identical to TRBD1. The DNA for the CDR3 is TGTGCCAGCAGCTTTGGGACAGACTATGGCTACACCTTC. Translating gives CASSFGTDYGYTF.